These 28 T cell receptor beta chains originate from one sample sequenced in a study of shared clonotypes between healthy human individuals. Assay: immunoSEQ multiplex PCR; the TCRdb copy retains only in-frame clones and omits some. Among around 2.5 million clones listed, roughly 93% were seen once. Sequences were obtained from naive CD4+ T cells from PBMCs. The subset is: CD45RA+ positively selected. Receptors were obtained from a young man in good health. Some clones in this sample may be carry-over from other donors' samples.

For this clone: In the same sample, other DNA sequences code for this CDR3. The chain recombines TRBV7-2 with TRBJ2-5; D is undetermined. V lost 0 bases and J 1 base, leaving 9 bases between the germline ends. Germline V gene lookup returns CDR1 SGHTA and CDR2 FQGNSA. The CDR3 spans 15 residues. The CDR3 nucleotides are TGTGCCAGCAGCTTAGCAATTGGATTCCAAGAGACCCAGTACTTC. Its protein is CASSLAIGFQETQYF.

The chain uses TRBV11-2 and TRBJ1-1, with 8 bases that match TRBD1. The CDR3 spans 17 residues. With 5 bases clipped from V and 6 bases from J, the junction kept 17 bases outside the gene matches. Germline V gives CDR1 SGHAT, CDR2 FQNNGV. The CDR3 DNA follows: TGTGCCAGCAGCACCCACAGGGGGGGGACAGTGGGGGCTGAAGCTTTCTTT. Translated, it gives CASSTHRGGTVGAEAFF.

As to this clone: Other DNA sequences from this sample encode an identical CDR3 as well. The rearrangement links TRBV11-2 to TRBJ2-3; D remains ambiguous. V lost 0 bases and J lost 6, with 4 bases in between. In germline, CDR1 is SGHAT, CDR2 FQNNGV. This CDR3 comprises 12 residues. CDR3 sequence (DNA): TGTGCCAGCAGCTTAGATTCGGATACGCAGTATTTT. Its translation: CASSLDSDTQYF.

This rearrangement joins TRBV5-6 to TRBJ1-2, with TRBD1 matching over 7 bases. This CDR3 has 14 amino acids. The germline V gene encodes CDR1 SGHDT and CDR2 YYEEEE. With V trimmed by 4 bases and J by 4 bases, 7 bases remained unmatched. The CDR3 coding sequence is TGTGCCAGCAGCAGAGAACGGACAGGCTATGGCTACACCTTC. This encodes CASSRERTGYGYTF.

The chain carries TRBV13 and TRBJ1-5; D might be TRBD1 (6 bases). The CDR3 covers 13 residues. The germline V and J ends were trimmed by 7 bases and 15 bases, with 22 bases remaining between them. The germline V gene encodes CDR1 PRHDT and CDR2 FYEKMQ (reference sequence). The CDR3 loop is CASTRLDSYPLHF. CDR3 DNA: TGTGCCAGCACCCGCCTGGACAGCTACCCTCTGCATTTT.

The chain uses TRBV9 and TRBJ2-2, with D perhaps matching TRBD2 (6 bases). CDR1 SGDLS and CDR2 YYNGEE come from the germline V gene. The CDR3 loop spans 15 amino acids. Trimming shortened V by 4 bases and J by 1 base, and 11 bases separated the two germline ends. CDR3 sequence (DNA): TGTGCCAGCAGCCCGGGACTCAAGAACACCGGGGAGCTGTTTTTT. It encodes CASSPGLKNTGELFF.

The rearrangement joins TRBV6-6 to TRBJ2-7; 7 nucleotides match TRBD1. CDR1 is MNHNY, CDR2 SVGAGI, per germline (reference sequence). The CDR3 loop spans 14 amino acids. After removal of 5 bases from V and 3 bases from J, the junction contained 7 bases not matched to a gene. CDR3 in amino acids: CASSLNRDSYEQYF. CDR3 DNA sequence: TGTGCCAGCAGTCTCAACCGGGACAGCTACGAGCAGTACTTC.

The chain is built from TRBV19 and TRBJ2-5; D not certain. V gave up 2 bases and J gave up 1 base, with 14 bases separating them. The CDR3 has 16 amino acids. Looked up from germline, CDR1 is LNHDA and CDR2 is SQIVND (reference sequence). This CDR3 is CASSIRSYSGQETQYF. The CDR3 DNA is TGTGCCAGTAGTATACGGAGTTATTCGGGCCAAGAGACCCAGTACTTC. The whole variable domain, filled in from reference TRBV19 and TRBJ2-5, reads DGGITQSPKYLFRKEGQNVTLSCEQNLNHDAMYWYRQDPGQGLRLIYYSQIVNDFQKGDIAEGYSVSREKKESFPLTVTSAQKNPTAFYLCASSIRSYSGQETQYFGPGTRLLVL.

V gene TRBV5-6 combines with J gene TRBJ2-1; D is possibly TRBD2 (6 bases). This CDR3 spans 15 amino acids. Per germline, CDR1 SGHDT and CDR2 YYEEEE. Trimming took 0 bases from V and 5 from J, leaving 12 bases between them. In DNA form, the CDR3 reads TGTGCCAGCAGCTTGGTGGGGAGGATCCACAATGAGCAGTTCTTC. It is translated as CASSLVGRIHNEQFF.

The rearrangement joins TRBV6-5 to TRBJ1-1; tentative D call: TRBD1 (5 bases). Germline assignment: CDR1 MNHEY and CDR2 SVGAGI. Trimming took 6 bases from V and 5 from J, leaving 16 bases between them. The CDR3 spans 14 residues. The CDR3, as DNA: TGTGCCAGCAGGGCAGGGAGAAGGAGGACTGAAGCTTTCTTT. Translating gives CASRAGRRRTEAFF.

This clone was found once. The rearrangement uses TRBV10-3 and TRBJ1-1; 8 positions agree with TRBD1. There are 16 residues in the CDR3. Looked up from germline, CDR1 is ENHRY and CDR2 is SYGVKD. The trim removed 5 bases at V and 4 bases at J, leaving 12 bases unmatched. CDR3 loop: CAISPQTQGGGTEAFF. In DNA form, the CDR3 reads TGTGCCATCAGTCCACAGACACAGGGGGGGGGCACTGAAGCTTTCTTT.

The V and J genes are TRBV18 and TRBJ1-4, with TRBD1 as a possible D gene (6 bases). Trimming took off 6 bases at V and 8 bases at J, with 19 bases between the two ends. Germline CDR1 reads KGHSH; CDR2 reads LQKENI. This CDR3 spans 15 amino acids. CDR3 residues: CASSRNRAIGEKLFF. CDR3 DNA sequence: TGTGCCAGCTCCCGGAACAGGGCAATTGGGGAAAAACTGTTTTTT.

The chain has TRBV5-1 and TRBJ2-7; maybe TRBD1 (6 bases). The CDR3 covers 14 residues. V gave up 3 bases and J gave up 6 bases, with 16 bases separating them. The germline gives CDR1 SGHRS, CDR2 YFSETQ. This CDR3 reads CASSSQGLPSEQYF. Written as DNA, the CDR3 is TGCGCCAGCAGCTCGCAGGGGCTCCCCTCCGAGCAGTACTTC.

The chain uses TRBV11-1 and TRBJ2-7; D remains unclear. CDR1 is SGHAT and CDR2 is FQDESV in the germline V gene (reference sequence). The V gene lost 1 base and the J gene lost 3 bases, with 7 bases spanning the gap. This CDR3 comprises 13 residues. CDR3 sequence reads: CASSLDLFYEQYF. The CDR3 coding sequence is TGTGCCAGCAGCTTAGACCTTTTCTACGAGCAGTACTTC.

The chain combines TRBV7-2 with TRBJ2-3; 9 positions agree with TRBD2. Germline V gene lookup returns CDR1 SGHTA and CDR2 FQGNSA. The CDR3 contains 17 residues. Trimming removed 3 bases from V and 2 bases from J; junction bases left unmatched: 9. The CDR3 DNA is TGTGCCAGCAGCTTCTTGGGGGTAGCGGGGGACACAGATACGCAGTATTTT. Its protein is CASSFLGVAGDTDTQYF.

The chain couples TRBV14 to TRBJ2-5; 8 nucleotides agree with TRBD1. The CDR3 contains 16 residues. The V gene's germline CDR1 is SGHDN and CDR2 FVKESK. After removal of 3 bases from V and 4 bases from J, the junction contained 10 bases not matched to a gene. The CDR3: CASSQTQGARGETQYF. The DNA for the CDR3 is TGTGCCAGCAGCCAGACCCAGGGGGCCCGGGGAGAGACCCAGTACTTC.

V gene TRBV6-5 combines with J gene TRBJ2-1; D unclear. The ends were cut back, 6 bases at V and 4 bases at J, with 4 bases in the middle. CDR1 MNHEY and CDR2 SVGAGI come from the germline V gene. The CDR3 is 11 amino acids. The CDR3 spells CASRMYNEQFF. The CDR3 region has the DNA TGTGCCAGCAGGATGTACAATGAGCAGTTCTTC.

This chain joins TRBV10-3 and TRBJ1-4, with 8 bases aligning to TRBD1. Germline trimming cut 3 bases from V and 0 bases from J; bases unmatched to any gene: 12. The CDR3 is 19 residues long. Germline assignment: CDR1 ENHRY and CDR2 SYGVKD. The CDR3 DNA reads TGTGCCATCAGTGACCCCCCCGGACAGGGAGATGCAACTAATGAAAAACTGTTTTTT. It yields the protein CAISDPPGQGDATNEKLFF.

The chain employs TRBV2 and TRBJ1-5; the match to TRBD1 covers 7 bases. V dropped 6 bases and J dropped 6; count of bases not matched to a gene: 8. This CDR3 spans 14 amino acids. The germline CDR1 and CDR2 sequences are SNHLY and FYNNEI. The CDR3 sequence is CASSRDSFSQPQHF. CDR3 nucleotides: TGTGCCAGCAGCCGGGACAGTTTTAGTCAGCCCCAGCATTTT.

The gene calls are TRBV4-3 and TRBJ1-2, with 10 bases identical to TRBD1. The trim removed 0 bases at V and 8 bases at J, leaving 12 bases unmatched. CDR3 length: 17 residues. Germline CDR1 is LGHNA and CDR2 is YSLEER. CDR3 sequence: CASSQDLTGGAGEGYTF. As DNA, the CDR3 is TGCGCCAGCAGCCAAGACCTGACAGGGGGCGCGGGCGAAGGCTACACCTTC.

V gene TRBV7-3 combines with J gene TRBJ2-7, with a weak D call TRBD1 (5 bases). Germline lookup yields CDR1 SGHTA and CDR2 FQGTGA. The V gene lost 2 bases and the J gene lost 9 bases, with 14 bases spanning the gap. CDR3 length equals 13 residues. The CDR3, as DNA: TGTGCCAGCAGCTTATCAGAAGACAGCCGGCAGTACTTC. Its translation: CASSLSEDSRQYF. The full variable domain, its missing parts supplied by reference TRBV7-3 and TRBJ2-7, is GAGVSQTPSNKVTEKGKYVELRCDPISGHTALYWYRQSLGQGPEFLIYFQGTGAADDSGLPNDRFFAVRPEGSVSTLKIQRTERGDSAVYLCASSLSEDSRQYFGPGTRLTVT.

The chain recombines TRBV2 with TRBJ2-7; D is perhaps TRBD1 (7 bases). This CDR3 is 14 amino acids long. Looked up from germline, CDR1 is SNHLY and CDR2 is FYNNEI. With 11 bases removed from V and 3 bases from J, the gap between germline ends came to 20 bases. The CDR3 nucleotides are TGTGCCGGCTGGGGGGACAGTAAAAACTACGAGCAGTACTTC. Translation gives CAGWGDSKNYEQYF.

The chain combines TRBV28 with TRBJ2-7; D might be TRBD1 or TRBD2, each matching 6 bases. Trimming shortened V by 8 bases and J by 4 bases, and 15 bases separated the two germline ends. Looked up from germline, CDR1 is MDHEN and CDR2 is SYDVKM. This CDR3 is built from 13 residues. The CDR3 DNA reads as TGTGCCAGCCATGAGGGGGGCGGGTACGAGCAGTACTTC. Its protein product is CASHEGGGYEQYF.

This chain uses TRBV7-2 with TRBJ1-2; D remains ambiguous. Germline CDR1 and CDR2: SGHTA and FQGNSA. This CDR3 has 15 amino acids. V gave up 3 bases and J gave up 6 bases, with 17 bases separating them. Here the CDR3 DNA reads TGTGCCAGCAGCTTGGACGGTACAATTTACAATGGCTACACCTTC. This translates into CASSLDGTIYNGYTF.

The chain couples TRBV28 to TRBJ1-2; TRBD1 matches 8 bases. CDR1 is MDHEN, CDR2 SYDVKM, per germline. The CDR3 is made up of 17 amino acids. V lost 4 bases and J lost 2; bases outside the gene matches: 12. The CDR3, as DNA: TGTGCCAGCAGTTCCCAGGGGGCCCTGGGGACCAACTATGGCTACACCTTC. Translated: CASSSQGALGTNYGYTF.

The chain uses TRBV7-6 and TRBJ1-1; D may be TRBD1 (5 bases). The CDR3 extends over 14 amino acids. Germline-derived CDR1 and CDR2 are SGHVS and FNYEAQ. V shed 5 bases and J shed 4 bases, with 14 bases lying between them. This CDR3 reads CASSPYQGTTEAFF. The DNA for the CDR3 is TGTGCCAGCAGCCCCTACCAAGGGACCACTGAAGCTTTCTTT.

The CDR3 DNA follows: TGTGCCAGCAGCTTAGGACTAGCGGGAGCAGGGGGGGAGACCCAGTACTTC. Its translation is CASSLGLAGAGGETQYF. The chain links TRBV7-9 to TRBJ2-5; 12 bases agree with TRBD2. The CDR3 runs 17 residues. Germline CDR1 and CDR2: SEHNR and FQNEAQ (reference sequence). With V trimmed by 1 base and J by 5 bases, 8 bases remained unmatched.

The chain combines TRBV21-1 with TRBJ1-4. TRBV21-1 is classified as a pseudogene. This CDR3 comprises 17 residues. CDR3 in amino acids: CASSNRFVRAGREKLFF. The CDR3 nucleotides are TGTGCCAGCAGCAATAGGTTTGTCCGGGCCGGACGTGAAAAACTGTTTTTT.